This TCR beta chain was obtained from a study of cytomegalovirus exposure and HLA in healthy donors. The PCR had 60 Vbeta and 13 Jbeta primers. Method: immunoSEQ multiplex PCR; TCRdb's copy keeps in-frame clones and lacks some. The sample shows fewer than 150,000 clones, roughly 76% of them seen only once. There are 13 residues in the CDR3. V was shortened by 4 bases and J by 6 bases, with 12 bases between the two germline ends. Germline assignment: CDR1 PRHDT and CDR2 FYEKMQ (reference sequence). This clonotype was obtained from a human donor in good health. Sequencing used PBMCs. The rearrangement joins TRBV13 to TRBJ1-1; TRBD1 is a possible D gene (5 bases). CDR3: CASSYGGDAEAFF. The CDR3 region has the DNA TGTGCCAGCAGCTACGGCGGGGACGCTGAAGCTTTCTTT.